A single sample is the source of the 29 T cell receptor beta chains below, sequenced in a study of T cell repertoires in cytomegalovirus infection. These receptors' targets are unknown. TCRdb called the reads again in MiXCR, with one record for every CDR3 protein. The sample has 700,000 to 850,000 distinct CDR3 sequences, about 31% seen once. The starting material was cultured CD8+ T cells from PBMCs, obtained from culture after CMV antigen stimulation. These receptors came from a human donor in good health (CMV status not recorded). Some clones in this sample may be carry-over from other donors' samples.

The rearrangement joins TRBV7-8 to TRBJ2-1, with D tentatively TRBD1 or TRBD2 (6 bases each). The CDR3 has 17 amino acids. V was clipped by 5 bases and J by 0 bases, with 17 bases between them. Germline assignment: CDR1 SGHVS and CDR2 FQNEAQ. This CDR3 reads CASSTSGASSSYNEQFF. CDR3 nucleotide sequence: TGTGCCAGCAGCACGTCGGGGGCGTCGAGCTCCTACAATGAGCAGTTCTTC.

In this sample, this clonotype turned up a few times. The J gene is TRBJ2-1, the V gene TRBV10-3; 10 bases line up with TRBD1. With 8 bases clipped from V and 0 bases from J, the junction kept 10 bases outside the gene matches. Germline V lookup: CDR1 ENHRY, CDR2 SYGVKD. The CDR3 length is 17 residues. The CDR3 here is CAISGTGDHSSYNEQFF. CDR3 DNA sequence: TGTGCCATCTCCGGGACAGGGGATCATAGCTCCTACAATGAGCAGTTCTTC.

Only a few counts were recorded for this clonotype. The V call is TRBV27, the J call TRBJ1-1; the D gene is possibly TRBD1 (6 bases). This CDR3 contains 15 residues. V was cut by 5 bases and J by 0 bases, with 13 bases left in between. Germline V gene sequence: CDR1 MNHEY, CDR2 SMNVEV (reference sequence). CDR3 bases: TGTGCCAGCAGTGGGGGGGGGGCCATGAACACTGAAGCTTTCTTT. It is translated as CASSGGGAMNTEAFF.

This clonotype came up a few times. In DNA form, the CDR3 reads TGTGCCAGCATATCCGGCTACGAGCAGTACTTC. Translated: CASISGYEQYF. The rearrangement uses TRBV27 and TRBJ2-7; unclear D gene. The CDR3 runs to 11 residues. The ends were cut back, 7 bases at V and 3 bases at J, with 7 bases in the middle. Germline assignment: CDR1 MNHEY and CDR2 SMNVEV (reference sequence).

This clonotype was counted only a few times. This rearrangement joins TRBV12-3 or TRBV12-4 to TRBJ2-2; a possible D gene is TRBD2 (6 bases). The CDR3 totals 15 residues. Trimming took 3 bases from V and 3 from J, leaving 11 bases between them. The CDR3 loop reads CASSFGGLDTGELFF. CDR3 coding DNA: TGTGCCAGCAGTTTCGGGGGTTTGGACACCGGGGAGCTGTTTTTT.

Of note for this clonotype: A read error is possible here, since a much larger clone lies one base away. This chain uses TRBV11-3 with TRBJ2-1; 9 nucleotides agree with TRBD1. Germline V gene sequence: CDR1 SGHNT, CDR2 YENEEA. The CDR3 totals 15 residues. CDR3 bases: TGTGTCAGCAGCTTAATGGGACAGGGTAACGGTGAGCAGTTCTTC. Its protein product is CVSSLMGQGNGEQFF.

This clonotype was picked up a small number of times. This chain links TRBV7-6 with TRBJ1-1, with D maybe TRBD1 (6 bases). CDR3 length equals 13 residues. Germline loops: CDR1 SGHVS, CDR2 FNYEAQ. Deletions cut 6 bases from V and 8 bases from J, with 16 bases between. The CDR3 here is CASRDSLDREAFF. The CDR3, as DNA: TGTGCCAGCAGAGACAGCCTTGACAGGGAAGCTTTCTTT. Supplemented by reference TRBV7-6 and TRBJ1-1, the full variable domain reads GAGVSQSPRYKVTKRGQDVALRCDPISGHVSLYWYRQALGQGPEFLTYFNYEAQQDKSGLPNDRFSAERPEGSISTLTIQRTEQRDSAMYRCASRDSLDREAFFGQGTRLTVV.

This clonotype was picked up a small number of times. The chain carries TRBV6-5 and TRBJ1-4, with no clear D. Germline CDR1 and CDR2: MNHEY and SVGAGI. Trimming pared 5 bases from V and 8 bases from J, leaving 12 bases between. The CDR3 spans 13 residues. CDR3 amino acids: CASSLALREKLFF. The CDR3 region has the DNA TGTGCCAGCAGTCTAGCTCTACGGGAAAAACTGTTTTTT.

This clonotype turned up a few times. The rearrangement joins TRBV11-2 to TRBJ1-2; no reliable D call. V was clipped by 0 bases and J by 2 bases, with 19 bases between them. The CDR3 length is 18 residues. Germline V gene data show CDR1 as SGHAT and CDR2 as FQNNGV. This chain's CDR3 is CASSLDRGKRSYNYGYTF. In nucleotides, the CDR3 is TGTGCCAGCAGCTTAGACAGAGGCAAAAGGTCGTACAACTATGGCTACACCTTC.

This clonotype has a count of ten or more. The chain recombines TRBV7-8 with TRBJ2-1, with 10 nucleotides matching TRBD2. The ends lost 2 bases at V and 8 bases at J; junction bases unmatched: 12. The CDR3 sequence is 17 residues long. Germline V CDR1 and CDR2: SGHVS, FQNEAQ. The chain's CDR3 is CASSLFASGGSLDEQFF. The CDR3, as DNA: TGTGCCAGCAGCTTATTTGCTAGCGGGGGTTCGTTAGATGAGCAGTTCTTC. Using reference TRBV7-8 and TRBJ2-1 for the parts outside the CDR3, the full variable domain is GAGVSQSPRYKVAKRGQDVALRCDPISGHVSLFWYQQALGQGPEFLTYFQNEAQLDKSGLPSDRFFAERPEGSVSTLKIQRTQQEDSAVYLCASSLFASGGSLDEQFFGPGTRLTVL.

The V and J genes are TRBV27 and TRBJ2-7, with unresolved D. CDR3 size: 14 residues. In germline, CDR1 is MNHEY, CDR2 SMNVEV (reference sequence). V lost 3 bases to trimming and J lost 0 bases, with 9 bases between them. CDR3 in DNA: TGTGCCAGCAGTTTTTGGAGAACCTCCTACGAGCAGTACTTC. Translated: CASSFWRTSYEQYF.

This rearrangement joins TRBV2 to TRBJ2-2; perhaps TRBD2 as D (6 bases). CDR3 length equals 15 residues. Germline CDR1 SNHLY, CDR2 FYNNEI. CDR3: CATGLGGGHTGELFF. The CDR3, as DNA: TGTGCTACCGGTTTAGGCGGAGGGCACACCGGGGAGCTGTTTTTT.

About this clonotype itself: The final CDR3 position lacks the conserved phenylalanine or tryptophan, pointing to a likely read error. The chain uses TRBV14 and TRBJ1-1; 8 bases are a match to TRBD1. The CDR3 contains 13 residues. Germline loops: CDR1 SGHDN, CDR2 FVKESK. Trimming took 4 bases from V and 6 from J; bases not matched to a gene: 4. DNA for the CDR3: TGTGCCAGCAGCCTCACAGGGGGTTCTGAAGCTTTCTCT. Its protein is CASSLTGGSEAFS.

This clonotype was counted many times. V usage is TRBV7-9 and J usage is TRBJ2-4; D possibly uses TRBD1 or TRBD2 (5 bases each). The length of the CDR3 is 17 residues. V was shortened by 2 bases and J by 0 bases, with 14 bases between the two germline ends. Germline loops: CDR1 SEHNR, CDR2 FQNEAQ (reference sequence). CDR3 residues: CASSLSSFGAAKNIQYF. In DNA, the CDR3 is TGTGCCAGCAGCTTAAGTTCATTCGGGGCAGCCAAAAACATTCAGTACTTC.

This clonotype was counted between two and nine times. The chain carries TRBV6-1 and TRBJ2-1; D remains unclear. The V end was cut by 0 bases, the J end by 0 bases, with 12 bases between. The CDR3 covers 17 residues. Germline V gene lookup returns CDR1 MNHNS and CDR2 SASEGT. CDR3 region: CASSEALGVPSYNEQFF. CDR3 DNA sequence: TGTGCCAGCAGTGAAGCCCTAGGCGTCCCCTCCTACAATGAGCAGTTCTTC.

This clonotype was seen only a few times. The chain uses TRBV12-3 or TRBV12-4 and TRBJ1-2; D unresolved. The CDR3 totals 12 residues. Trimming took 2 bases from V and 13 from J, leaving 14 bases between them. CDR3 nucleotide sequence: TGTGCCAGCAGTTTATCAAGGACCGAAAGCACCTTC. Its protein is CASSLSRTESTF.

This clonotype came up many times. The chain recombines TRBV7-2 with TRBJ2-2, with 8 nucleotides matching TRBD2. With V trimmed by 1 base and J by 5 bases, 6 bases remained unmatched. Germline V gene data show CDR1 as SGHTA and CDR2 as FQGNSA. This CDR3 region has 16 residues. The CDR3, as DNA: TGTGCCAGCAGCTTAGGGGGCGGGGGGTTGACCGGGGAGCTGTTTTTT. It is translated as CASSLGGGGLTGELFF.

This chain connects TRBV9 to TRBJ2-1; possibly TRBD1 or TRBD2 for D (6 bases each). Deletions cut 4 bases from V and 5 bases from J, with 13 bases between. The length of the CDR3 is 14 residues. Germline assignment: CDR1 SGDLS and CDR2 YYNGEE. The CDR3 sequence is CASSRPGANNEQFF. The CDR3 DNA is TGTGCCAGCAGCAGGCCGGGGGCTAACAATGAGCAGTTCTTC.

On this clonotype: Mismatch with germline at one junction end may stem from a read error. J is TRBJ1-1 and V is TRBV6-2 or TRBV6-3, with D uncertain. Germline-derived CDR1 and CDR2 are MNHEY and SVGEGT. The CDR3 consists of 14 residues. The CDR3 DNA is TGTACCAGCAGTTACGCAGGTCCGAACACTGAAGCTTTCTTT. It specifies CTSSYAGPNTEAFF.

The chain uses TRBV7-8 and TRBJ1-3; the D is unclear. The germline CDR1 and CDR2 sequences are SGHVS and FQNEAQ. The germline V and J ends were trimmed by 2 bases and 1 base, with 15 bases remaining between them. The CDR3 covers 17 residues. The DNA of the CDR3 is TGTGCCAGCAGCTTACTACGGACGGGCTCATCTGGAAACACCATATATTTT. Translating gives CASSLLRTGSSGNTIYF.

The rearrangement links TRBV2 to TRBJ2-7; D uncertain. Germline-derived CDR1 and CDR2 are SNHLY and FYNNEI. The CDR3 contains 10 residues. V was trimmed by 5 bases and J by 13 bases, leaving 12 bases between them. This chain's CDR3 is CASSPGGSYF. For the CDR3, the DNA is TGTGCCAGCAGTCCCGGCGGCTCTTACTTC.

This clonotype turned up a few times. The chain recombines TRBV27 with TRBJ1-2; D is unresolved. The V gene's germline CDR1 is MNHEY and CDR2 SMNVEV (reference sequence). The CDR3 sequence is 15 residues long. The ends were cut back, 3 bases at V and 1 base at J, with 12 bases in the middle. CDR3 in amino acids: CASSFSGVGNYGYTF. The DNA of the CDR3 is TGTGCCAGCAGTTTCTCGGGAGTGGGTAACTATGGCTACACCTTC.

The chain couples TRBV6-8 to TRBJ2-1; the match to TRBD1 covers 11 bases. CDR1 is MNHGY and CDR2 is SAAAGT in the germline V gene. The CDR3 has 17 amino acids. Unmatched junction bases numbered 7, after V lost 2 bases and J lost 4 bases. The CDR3 sequence: CASSYAWTGGAYNEQFF. CDR3 coding DNA: TGTGCCAGCAGTTACGCGTGGACAGGGGGCGCGTACAATGAGCAGTTCTTC.

The chain employs TRBV7-6 and TRBJ2-5, with TRBD1 matching over 7 bases. Germline lookup yields CDR1 SGHVS and CDR2 FNYEAQ. The CDR3 length is 16 residues. V dropped 3 bases and J dropped 5; count of bases not matched to a gene: 12. CDR3 DNA: TGTGCCAGCAGCTTCTCCGGAACAGGGGTTAACGAGACCCAGTACTTC. Residues: CASSFSGTGVNETQYF.

This clonotype was recorded at least ten times. The V and J genes are TRBV7-9 and TRBJ1-1; no firm D call. The V gene lost 2 bases and the J gene lost 6 bases, with 13 bases spanning the gap. The V gene's germline CDR1 is SEHNR and CDR2 FQNEAQ (reference sequence). The CDR3 loop spans 14 amino acids. CDR3 residues: CASSLPEGRAEAFF. DNA for the CDR3: TGTGCCAGCAGCTTACCGGAGGGTCGGGCTGAAGCTTTCTTT.

V is TRBV6-5 and J is TRBJ2-5; D is undetermined. The length of the CDR3 is 12 residues. In germline, CDR1 is MNHEY, CDR2 SVGAGI. V lost 6 bases and J 5 bases, leaving 10 bases between the germline ends. The CDR3 nucleotides read TGTGCCAGCAGCCCGAAGGCCGAGACCCAGTACTTC. This encodes CASSPKAETQYF.

The rearrangement uses TRBV12-5 and TRBJ1-1, with D unresolved. Germline CDR1 LGHNT, CDR2 FRNRAP. This CDR3 contains 13 residues. The V gene lost 0 bases and the J gene lost 8 bases, with 10 bases spanning the gap. CDR3 bases: TGTGCTAGTGGTTTGGTACAAAAGGTAGAAGCTTTCTTT. It specifies CASGLVQKVEAFF.

To note about this clonotype: Since a much larger clone is just one base distant, this may be a read error. The chain couples TRBV7-6 to TRBJ2-2; D call uncertain. Germline-derived CDR1 and CDR2 are SGHVS and FNYEAQ. The CDR3 is made up of 16 amino acids. The CDR3 loop reads CVSSLDWQANTGELFF. In DNA form, the CDR3 reads TGTGTCAGCAGCTTAGATTGGCAGGCGAACACCGGGGAGCTGTTTTTT.

The chain is built from TRBV10-3 and TRBJ1-1; TRBD1 matches 9 bases. Looked up from germline, CDR1 is ENHRY and CDR2 is SYGVKD. CDR3 length: 14 amino acids. V was clipped by 4 bases and J by 4 bases; unmatched bases: 4. This CDR3 is CAISGKDRGTEAFF. Written as DNA, the CDR3 is TGTGCCATCAGTGGAAAGGACAGGGGCACTGAAGCTTTCTTT.